This T cell receptor beta chain was documented in a study of CXCR3-negative and CXCR3-positive naive CD8 T cells (dated 2019 in TCRdb). In terms of the full investigation: In total, roughly 140 million TRB reads were obtained, which works out to roughly 1.5 +/- 0.3 million reads per library. Diversity and physicochemical repertoire analyses were performed on approximately 10 donors pooled from two independent experiments. The TRBV-TRBJ cluster analysis covered naive subsets from about five donors and memory cells from 3 donors.

The germline V gene provides CDR1 MGHRA and CDR2 YSYEKL. The CDR3 covers 15 residues, taking in both the cysteine and the phenylalanine. Nucleotide data are not available. TCRdb shows the sequencer as NextSeq 550. The Human TCR Profiling Kit (MiLaboratory) was used to make UMI-labeled 5' RACE TRB cDNA libraries. cDNA synthesis used the entire amount of extracted RNA, and PCR amplification then used the entire amount of cDNA produced. Libraries were prepared in parallel with an identical number of PCR cycles. Per the source publication's procedure: With a minimum of two reads required per UMI, MIGEC and MiXCR pulled out about 52,000 +/- 9,100 unique UMI-labeled TRB cDNA molecules from each library. On average, roughly 40,000 +/- 10,000 functional in-frame TRB CDR3 nucleotide clonotypes lacking stop codons were found per library. After downsampling to 5000 UMI-labeled TRB molecules per sample, diversity metrics, including normalized Shannon-Wiener and Chao1, were computed in VDJtools. Clonotype-size-weighted physicochemical properties of the central five CDR3 residues (interaction energy, strength, volume and Kidera factor 4) were computed in VDJtools. Through TCRdb reprocessing, the reads give one entry per CDR3 protein sequence; DNA is omitted. For this entry, the V and J calls and clone size follow TCRdb and not the study's own pipeline. Per the sample table, the count is around 140,000 distinct CDR3 sequences. The ten top clones hold nearly 0.5% of the sample.

Results the study describes overall, beyond this receptor: Comparably high repertoire diversity was found in both naive subsets, whereas much lower repertoire diversity was found in memory CD8+ T cells. Compared with CXCR3-negative naive cells, CXCR3-positive naive cells had TRB CDR3s with higher hydrophobicity (lower Kidera factor 4), lower energy, and higher strength and volume indices. Similar TRBV-TRBJ usage was shown by naive CXCR3-negative and CXCR3-positive cells from the same donor, whereas distinct patterns were shown by memory cells. Freshly isolated PBMCs were used for most assays because CXCR3 expression partially decreased after cryopreservation. Because surface CD5, which has been linked to self-reactivity in mice, was comparable between naive subsets, TCR interaction strength was also inferred from TRB CDR3 physicochemical properties.

Each CD8+ T cell subset was flow-sorted in triplicate, with about 320,000 cells per subset placed directly into RLT lysis buffer. To exclude memory contaminants, naive CD8+ T cells were stringently defined as CD45RO-CCR7+CD27+CD95-. Peripheral blood mononuclear cells were isolated from buffy coats using standard density gradient centrifugation. Naive CXCR3-negative and CXCR3-positive CD8+ T cells were flow-sorted on a FACSAria III. Total RNA was extracted from sorted cells with an RNeasy Mini Kit. A word on this clonotype: Its binding antigen is unknown.

The chain is assembled from TRBV4-1 and TRBJ2-7; TCRdb proposes TRBD2, but this gene call is untestable without DNA. The sequencing input was naive CXCR3- CD8+ T cells from blood. The cell subset or site label on this specimen signifies: CD45RO-CCR7+CD27+CD95- naive CD8+ T cells lacking CXCR3 (TNR3-). The receptor was isolated from a human donor in good health. Some clones in this sample may be carry-over from other donors' samples. The CDR3 here reads CARSQDGGLSYEQYF.